One and the same sample provided the 14 T cell receptor beta chains below, sequenced in a study of CD8 T cells in ankylosing spondylitis. TCRdb used MiXCR to reprocess the 5' RACE reads, holding one entry per CDR3 protein. Seen here are roughly 260,000 distinct CDR3 sequences, roughly 20% observed once, and the top ten hold roughly 8%. Sequencing was performed on blood, either unsorted or a sorted T cell fraction (not recorded which). The receptors shown here come from a male donor with ankylosing spondylitis or in good health (not recorded which).

The V and J genes are TRBV25-1 and TRBJ1-1; D is undetermined. Per the germline V gene, CDR1 is MGHDK and CDR2 is SYGVNS. The V gene lost 1 base and the J gene lost 6 bases, with 12 bases spanning the gap. The CDR3 contains 14 residues. DNA of the CDR3: TGTGCCAGCAGTGAATCCCCCTCCAGCGCTGAAGCTTTCTTT. Encoded protein: CASSESPSSAEAFF.

The V and J genes are TRBV7-4 and TRBJ1-5, with a tentative D call TRBD1 (5 bases). CDR1 is SGHVT, CDR2 SQSDAQ, per germline. The CDR3 has 17 residues. Trimming cost V 1 base and J 2 bases, with 15 bases left between them. CDR3 nucleotide sequence: TGTGCCAGCAGCTTAGGCTGCAAGAGAGGGGGCAATCAGCCCCAGCATTTT. Its translation: CASSLGCKRGGNQPQHF.

The CDR3 region has the DNA TGCAGTGCTCCTAGGACAGGGCGTAATGAGCAGTTCTTC. Protein: CSAPRTGRNEQFF. V and J are TRBV20-1 and TRBJ2-1; 8 bases are shared with TRBD1. V lost 5 bases and J lost 7; bases outside the gene matches: 7. Germline-derived CDR1 and CDR2 are DFQATT and SNEGSKA (reference sequence). The CDR3 is made up of 13 amino acids.

In its sample, this clonotype was seen a few times. The CDR3 bases are TGTGCCAGCAGCTTAGGACTAGCGGGGGGGCCGACCTCCTACAATGAGCAGTTCTTC. This translates into CASSLGLAGGPTSYNEQFF. V gene TRBV7-8 combines with J gene TRBJ2-1, with TRBD2 matching 14 bases. The V segment lost 1 base and the J segment 0 bases; nucleotides outside the gene matches: 5. The CDR3 is 19 residues long. Germline-derived CDR1 and CDR2 are SGHVS and FQNEAQ.

This clonotype has a handful of counts. This chain joins TRBV20-1 and TRBJ1-6; TRBD1 might be the D (5 bases). The length of the CDR3 is 16 residues. CDR1 DFQATT and CDR2 SNEGSKA come from the germline V gene (reference sequence). Trimming stripped 5 bases from V and 0 bases from J, with 14 bases between. Here the CDR3 DNA reads TGCAGTGCTCCAATGGGGGGAAGCTCCTATAATTCACCCCTCCACTTT. Its protein product is CSAPMGGSSYNSPLHF.

This chain joins TRBV12-3 or TRBV12-4 and TRBJ1-1; a possible D gene is TRBD1 (6 bases). Trimming cost V 9 bases and J 1 base, with 18 bases left between them. The CDR3 totals 15 residues. CDR3 DNA: TGTGCCAGTTGGTGGGGGGGCTCAGGGAACACTGAAGCTTTCTTT. It encodes CASWWGGSGNTEAFF.

This clonotype was recorded many times. The chain employs TRBV12-3 or TRBV12-4 and TRBJ2-3; D is undetermined. This CDR3 is 11 amino acids long. The V gene lost 3 bases and the J gene lost 5 bases, with 3 bases spanning the gap. The CDR3 coding sequence is TGTGCCAGCAGTTTGAAAGATACGCAGTATTTT. This codes for CASSLKDTQYF.

The CDR3 here is CATSRDQGGEAFF. CDR3 coding DNA: TGTGCCACCAGCAGAGATCAGGGAGGTGAAGCTTTCTTT. The chain is built from TRBV15 and TRBJ1-1; TRBD1 might be the D (5 bases). V lost 0 bases and J 7 bases, leaving 9 bases between the germline ends. CDR3 length: 13 amino acids. Germline V gene lookup returns CDR1 LNHNV and CDR2 YYDKDF (reference sequence).

The J gene is TRBJ2-1, the V gene TRBV7-3, with a tentative D call TRBD1 (6 bases). V was pared by 1 base and J by 7 bases, with 8 bases between. The CDR3 loop spans 13 amino acids. CDR1 and CDR2 from the germline V gene are SGHTA and FQGTGA. CDR3: CASSLRGLNEQFF. The CDR3 DNA follows: TGTGCCAGCAGCTTAAGGGGGCTAAATGAGCAGTTCTTC.

Only a few counts were recorded for this clonotype. The chain carries TRBV7-6 and TRBJ1-1; maybe TRBD1 (6 bases). The CDR3 loop spans 15 amino acids. V gave up 0 bases and J gave up 5 bases, with 13 bases separating them. The germline gives CDR1 SGHVS, CDR2 FNYEAQ. The CDR3 protein is CASSLAPDSSTEAFF. DNA of the CDR3: TGTGCCAGCAGCTTAGCCCCGGACAGTTCTACTGAAGCTTTCTTT.

This clonotype was observed at least ten times. The DNA for the CDR3 is TGCAGTGCTCCCTGGGAGAATCAGCCCCAGCATTTT. It encodes CSAPWENQPQHF. The chain joins TRBV20-1 to TRBJ1-5, with D hard to call. The germline gives CDR1 DFQATT, CDR2 SNEGSKA (reference sequence). The CDR3 is made up of 12 amino acids. V lost 5 bases, J lost 4 bases, and 9 bases lay in between.

The V and J genes are TRBV19 and TRBJ2-5, with a weak D call TRBD2 (6 bases). The CDR3 contains 14 residues. Trimming stripped 3 bases from V and 5 bases from J, with 13 bases between. The germline V gene encodes CDR1 LNHDA and CDR2 SQIVND (reference sequence). The CDR3 here is CASSITGVWETQYF. CDR3 DNA: TGTGCCAGTAGTATCACGGGAGTTTGGGAGACCCAGTACTTC.

This clonotype showed up just a few times. The chain joins TRBV12-3 or TRBV12-4 to TRBJ1-1; D is perhaps TRBD1 (5 bases). V was cut by 4 bases and J by 4 bases, with 10 bases left in between. This CDR3 spans 13 amino acids. CDR3 region: CASSWGFGTEAFF. In DNA form, the CDR3 reads TGTGCCAGCAGTTGGGGGTTTGGCACTGAAGCTTTCTTT.

The chain is built from TRBV5-1 and TRBJ2-2, with 7 bases lining up with TRBD2. This CDR3 region has 14 residues. The J segment lost 2 bases and the V segment lost 8 bases, leaving 6 bases of the junction unmatched. CDR1 is SGHRS, CDR2 YFSETQ, per germline. This chain's CDR3 is CASRLALNTGELFF. In DNA, the CDR3 is TGCGCCAGTCGACTAGCACTTAACACCGGGGAGCTGTTTTTT.